These T cell receptor beta chains were read from a single sample in a study of OX40 agonist ivuxolimab in advanced cancers. Libraries were prepared by immunoSEQ multiplex PCR; TCRdb keeps only in-frame clonotypes and omits some of them. Here the sample spans 45,000 to 50,000 clones, more than 70% being singletons. The sample was CD4+ or CD8+ T cells sorted from blood, taken in a trial of the OX40 agonist ivuxolimab. The receptors stem from an adult with an advanced solid tumor such as melanoma, head and neck, liver or kidney cancer. Each CDR3 is given with its conserved first and last residue. The D gene is left open where the match is weak. Only part of the rows carry a size: once, few, many, or a class if the clone is expanded.

size	V	D	J	DNA	CDR3
-	TRBV18	-	TRBJ2-3	TGTGCCAGCTCAACTACGCAGTATTTT	CASSTTQYF
-	TRBV30	-	TRBJ2-7	TGTGCCTGGAGTGCTGGAGCCATCTCCTACGAGCAGTACTTC	CAWSAGAISYEQYF
-	TRBV9	-	TRBJ1-2	TGTGCCAGCAGCGGAATGACCGGGATCCTTGATGGCTACACCTTC	CASSGMTGILDGYTF
-	TRBV19	TRBD2	TRBJ2-5	TGTGCCAGTAGTATGGCTAGCGGGGATTACGAGACCCAGTACTTC	CASSMASGDYETQYF
-	TRBV25-1	TRBD1	TRBJ2-7	TGTGCCAGCAGTGAAGTAACAGGGGCCGAGCAGTACTTC	CASSEVTGAEQYF
-	TRBV29-1	-	TRBJ2-1	TGCAGCGTTGAAAGTCCAGTGTCCCATCCATGGGAGCAGTTCTTC	CSVESPVSHPWEQFF
-	TRBV27	-	TRBJ2-7	TGTGCCAGCAGTTTATTCGGGAACTCCTACGAGCAGTACTTC	CASSLFGNSYEQYF
-	TRBV4-3	-	TRBJ2-3	TGCGCCAGCAGCCAAGATCCGGGTGGTACAGATACGCAGTATTTT	CASSQDPGGTDTQYF
-	TRBV19	TRBD1	TRBJ1-1	TGTGCCAGTACGCCCGGGACAGGAGTCTACGTGCCTGAAGCTTTCTTT	CASTPGTGVYVPEAFF
-	TRBV7-6	-	TRBJ1-1	TGTGCCAGCAGCCCGACTCCGAGGGAAGCTTTCTTT	CASSPTPREAFF
-	TRBV6-4	-	TRBJ2-3	TGTGCCAGCAGTGACGGACAAAATGAGGCAGATACGCAGTATTTT	CASSDGQNEADTQYF
-	TRBV7-9	-	TRBJ1-4	TGTGCCAGCAGCCCCGGATACGGACTGTTTTTT	CASSPGYGLFF
-	TRBV9	-	TRBJ1-2	TGTGCCAGCAGCCTAGGGAGGGTAAGCTATGGCTACACCTTC	CASSLGRVSYGYTF
-	TRBV5-4	TRBD1	TRBJ1-4	TGTGCCAGCAGCCCGTCCATAGGGGGCAATGAAAAACTGTTTTTT	CASSPSIGGNEKLFF
once	TRBV5-6	TRBD1	TRBJ2-2	TGTGCCAGCAGCCCCGGGACAGAACCTTACACCGGGGAGCTGTTTTTT	CASSPGTEPYTGELFF
-	TRBV4-3	TRBD1	TRBJ1-1	TGCGCCAGCAGCCAAGAGGACAGGGCCATGAACACTGAAGCTTTCTTT	CASSQEDRAMNTEAFF
once	TRBV7-9	TRBD1	TRBJ2-7	TGTGCCAGCAGCCCGGAGGTCGGGACAGGGCCCTGGCCCGAGCAGTACTTC	CASSPEVGTGPWPEQYF
few	TRBV28	TRBD1	TRBJ1-1	TGTGCCAGCAGTTCTCCGGACAGGGGGCTGGGCCCTGAAGCTTTCTTT	CASSSPDRGLGPEAFF
-	TRBV11-3	-	TRBJ2-7	TGTGCCAGCAGTCGTACATCCGGGACTCCTGCTCCGTACGAGCAGTACTTC	CASSRTSGTPAPYEQYF
-	TRBV5-4	TRBD1	TRBJ2-3	TGTGCCAGCACCAACCCCCTGGGACAGGGCACAGATACGCAGTATTTT	CASTNPLGQGTDTQYF
-	TRBV15	-	TRBJ2-7	TGTGCCACCAGCAGAGACCGCGGCGCCAACCTCGAGCAGTACTTC	CATSRDRGANLEQYF
-	TRBV5-4	TRBD2	TRBJ2-1	TGTGCCAGCAGCCGAACCGGGACTAGCGTCAATGAGCAGTTCTTC	CASSRTGTSVNEQFF
-	TRBV19	-	TRBJ1-6	TGTGCCAGTAGGGGAGACAGCCTTAATTCACCCCTCCACTTT	CASRGDSLNSPLHF
few	TRBV6-4	-	TRBJ1-5	TGTGCCAGCAGTGCGGACACGCATCAGCCCCAGCATTTT	CASSADTHQPQHF
-	TRBV7-8	-	TRBJ2-6	TGTGCCAGCAGCTTCGCCGGGAGCGGGGCCAACGTCCTGACTTTC	CASSFAGSGANVLTF
medium-sized	TRBV9	-	TRBJ1-5	TGTGCCAGCAGCGTAGATCTCGGGGCGAATCAGCCCCAGCATTTT	CASSVDLGANQPQHF
-	TRBV21-1	-	TRBJ2-3	TGTGCCAGCAGCTCATACCGGGACAGGTGCACAGATACGCAGTATTTT	CASSSYRDRCTDTQYF
-	TRBV10-3	TRBD1	TRBJ2-7	TGTGCCATCAGTACCCCAGGGGGCTCCTACGAGCAGTACTTC	CAISTPGGSYEQYF
-	TRBV9	-	TRBJ2-3	TGTGCCAGCAGTATAGATACGCAGTATTTT	CASSIDTQYF
-	TRBV9	TRBD2	TRBJ2-7	TGTGCCAGCAGCGTAGGGGGACTAGCGGTCTACGAGCAGTACTTC	CASSVGGLAVYEQYF
-	TRBV4-3	-	TRBJ1-1	TGCGCCAGCAGCCAACCTATAGCGGACTCGAACACTGAAGCTTTCTTT	CASSQPIADSNTEAFF
-	TRBV9	TRBD1	TRBJ2-7	TGTGCCAGCAGCGGGGGACAGGGGGTTTCCTACGAGCAGTACTTC	CASSGGQGVSYEQYF
few	TRBV29-1	TRBD1	TRBJ2-2	TGCAGCGGGATGACAGGGGGCGTGTCCGGGGAGCTGTTTTTT	CSGMTGGVSGELFF
-	TRBV27	TRBD1	TRBJ1-2	TGTGCCAGCAGTCTTACCGGGACAGGGTTAGATGGCTACACCTTC	CASSLTGTGLDGYTF
-	TRBV27	-	TRBJ1-2	TGTGCCAGCAGTTTCTCTCCCCTTAACTATGGCTACACCTTC	CASSFSPLNYGYTF
-	TRBV27	-	TRBJ2-3	TGTGCCAGCAGTTTTGGGGGTGCGACAGATACGCAGTATTTT	CASSFGGATDTQYF
-	TRBV7-9	-	TRBJ2-2	TGTGCCAGCAGCTTAACACCGGGAAACACCGGGGAGCTGTTTTTT	CASSLTPGNTGELFF
-	TRBV2	TRBD1	TRBJ2-7	TGTGCCAGCAGTACAGTCGACAGGGGGCTCCTCATATTATCCTACGAGCAGTACTTC	CASSTVDRGLLILSYEQYF
-	TRBV9	TRBD1	TRBJ2-1	TGTGCCAGCAGCGTAGGGACAGGGGCATACAATGAGCAGTTCTTC	CASSVGTGAYNEQFF
-	TRBV11-3	TRBD1	TRBJ2-7	TGTGCCAGCAGCCCTCGCCAGGGGGCCAAACCCTACGAGCAGTACTTC	CASSPRQGAKPYEQYF
few	TRBV28	-	TRBJ1-1	TGTGCCAGCACCGTAGGACGGACGAACACTGAAGCTTTCTTT	CASTVGRTNTEAFF
-	TRBV9	-	TRBJ2-3	TGTGCCAGCAGCTCTGACGGTCTGGGCACCCGAGATACGCAGTATTTT	CASSSDGLGTRDTQYF
-	TRBV2	-	TRBJ1-1	TGTGCCACCCCGAAAGCAGGGGTGAACACTGAAGCTTTCTTT	CATPKAGVNTEAFF
-	TRBV28	TRBD1	TRBJ1-5	TGTGCCAGCAGTTTCTTGGCAGGGGGTCAGCCCCAGCATTTT	CASSFLAGGQPQHF
-	TRBV6-5	-	TRBJ2-7	TGTGCCAGCAGTTCTAACCCCTACGAGCAGTACTTC	CASSSNPYEQYF
-	TRBV29-1	TRBD1	TRBJ1-2	TGCAGCGCGTCCGGTGAACCAGGGGGCTATGGCTACACCTTC	CSASGEPGGYGYTF
-	TRBV9	-	TRBJ2-3	TGTGCCAGCAGCGTAGCTGGCAAAGATACGCAGTATTTT	CASSVAGKDTQYF
-	TRBV6-9	-	TRBJ2-1	TGTGCCAGCAGTTCGGGACTTACTGAGCAGTTCTTC	CASSSGLTEQFF
once	TRBV6-6	TRBD1	TRBJ1-2	TGTGCCAGCAGTCCGACAGGGGTAGTCGATGGCTACACCTTC	CASSPTGVVDGYTF
-	TRBV7-7	TRBD1	TRBJ2-5	TGTGCCAGCAGCCAACGGACAGGGGAAGAGACCCAGTACTTC	CASSQRTGEETQYF
-	TRBV5-5	TRBD1	TRBJ1-5	TGTGCCAGCAGCCCTACAGGGGGCGGAGGGTATCAGCCCCAGCATTTT	CASSPTGGGGYQPQHF
-	TRBV6-5	-	TRBJ2-1	TGTGCCAGCAGTTATCCTGATAATGAGCAGTTCTTC	CASSYPDNEQFF
-	TRBV28	-	TRBJ1-1	TGTGCCAGCCGCTCCCTGGACGGCCTCGAAGCTTTCTTT	CASRSLDGLEAFF
-	TRBV5-1	-	TRBJ1-1	TGCGCCAGCAGCTTGGAAGGGACGGTTGAAGCTTTCTTT	CASSLEGTVEAFF